This note documents a single TCR beta chain sequence. The antigen is not known. PCR used 60 Vbeta primers and 13 Jbeta primers. Using immunoSEQ multiplex PCR, the repertoire was profiled, and TCRdb retains in-frame clones only, with some absent. The table includes roughly 110,000 clones, 70% to 85% detected once. The entry originates in a study of cytomegalovirus exposure and HLA in healthy donors. CDR3 length: 13 amino acids. The germline V gene encodes CDR1 SGHRS and CDR2 YFSETQ. Losses at the gene ends were 3 bases for V and 5 bases for J; bases not matched to a gene: 1. Study results and limitations: The study reported that TCR beta sequences accurately predicted HLA-A and HLA-B alleles in most subjects.

What was sequenced was PBMCs. This sequence originates from a male donor in good health and CMV-seronegative. This rearrangement joins TRBV5-1 to TRBJ2-2; TRBD1 agrees at 7 bases. CDR3 nucleotide sequence: TGCGCCAGCAGCTACAGGGGTACCGGGGAGCTGTTTTTT. Translating it yields CASSYRGTGELFF.